The source of this TCR beta chain is a study of CD8+ T cells in alopecia areata. Study-level points and caveats: Lesional tissue from the scalp (especially in alopecia totalis/universalis) showed higher clonality than normal scalp.

Germline V CDR1 and CDR2: MDHEN, SYDVKM. Trimming shortened V by 5 bases and J by 4 bases, and 12 bases separated the two germline ends. This CDR3 spans 14 amino acids. Extracted from the samples, RNA was reverse transcribed into cDNA to serve as the sequencing template. Data came from immunoSEQ multiplex PCR; TCRdb stores just in-frame clones and leaves some out. The sample comprises about 110,000 clones, 58% of which are singletons, and around 25% rests with the top ten. In alopecia areata patients, both lesional scalp punch biopsies and peripheral blood were collected. CD4+ and CD8+ T cells were sorted from PBMCs. As to this clone: No antigen is known for it.

This TCR derives from a human donor with alopecia areata. The chain couples TRBV28 to TRBJ2-1, with TRBD1 as a possible D gene (5 bases). The specimen sequenced was NKG2D-low CD8+ T cells sorted from blood. In DNA, the CDR3 is TGTGCCAGCAGTGGGGCGGAGCGATACAATGAGCAGTTCTTC. Translating it yields CASSGAERYNEQFF.